The 2 T cell receptor beta chains below come from one sample, sequenced in a study of tumor and adjacent non-tumor tissue in lung cancer. No cell sorting was done before RNA was extracted from the tissue. A modified ARM-PCR protocol with three rounds of nested PCR amplified TCRbeta. TCRdb reprocessed the multiplex PCR reads via MiXCR and lists one record per CDR3 protein. The sample consists of just over 200,000 distinct CDR3 sequences, roughly 70% of them appearing once. Sequencing was carried out using lung tumor tissue. The origin of the receptors is a man in his sixties with non-small cell lung cancer.

This rearrangement joins TRBV6-5 to TRBJ1-2, with D possibly being TRBD1 (5 bases). V was pared by 5 bases and J by 8 bases, with 12 bases between. Germline V lookup: CDR1 MNHEY, CDR2 SVGAGI. The CDR3 has 12 amino acids. The CDR3 nucleotides read TGTGCCAGCAGTCCAGGGCCCAGGGGCTACACCTTC. It encodes CASSPGPRGYTF.

This clonotype was seen a single time. The junction differs from germline at one of its ends, possibly a read error. The rearrangement joins TRBV12-3 or TRBV12-4 to TRBJ1-3; tentative D call: TRBD1 (5 bases). The CDR3 is 14 residues long. The CDR3 DNA sequence: TGTGTCAGCAGTCAACAGGTAGCTGGAAACACCATATATTTT. Translating gives CVSSQQVAGNTIYF.